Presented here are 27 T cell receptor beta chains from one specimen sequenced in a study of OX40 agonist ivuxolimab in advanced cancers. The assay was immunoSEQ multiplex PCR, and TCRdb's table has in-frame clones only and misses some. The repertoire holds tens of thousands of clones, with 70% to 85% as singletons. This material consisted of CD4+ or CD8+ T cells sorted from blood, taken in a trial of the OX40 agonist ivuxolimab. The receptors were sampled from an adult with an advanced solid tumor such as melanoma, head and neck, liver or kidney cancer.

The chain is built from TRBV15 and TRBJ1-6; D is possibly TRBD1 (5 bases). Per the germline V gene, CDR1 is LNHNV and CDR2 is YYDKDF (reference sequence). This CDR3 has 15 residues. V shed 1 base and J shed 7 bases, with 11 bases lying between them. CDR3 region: CATSRVGAGNSPLHF. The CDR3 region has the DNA TGTGCCACCAGCAGAGTTGGGGCAGGGAATTCACCCCTCCACTTT.

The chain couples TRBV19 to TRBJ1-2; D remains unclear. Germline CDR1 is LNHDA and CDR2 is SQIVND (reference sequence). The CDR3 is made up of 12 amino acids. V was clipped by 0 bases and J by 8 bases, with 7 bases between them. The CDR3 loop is CASSIEGSGYTF. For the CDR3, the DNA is TGTGCCAGTAGTATAGAAGGATCCGGCTACACCTTC.

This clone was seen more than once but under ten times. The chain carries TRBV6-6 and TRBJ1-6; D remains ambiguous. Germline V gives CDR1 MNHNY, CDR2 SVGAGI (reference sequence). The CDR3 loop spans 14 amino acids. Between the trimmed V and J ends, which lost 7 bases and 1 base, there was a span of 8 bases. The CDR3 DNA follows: TGTGCCAGCAATCCCGTTTCCTATAATTCACCCCTCCACTTT. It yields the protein CASNPVSYNSPLHF.

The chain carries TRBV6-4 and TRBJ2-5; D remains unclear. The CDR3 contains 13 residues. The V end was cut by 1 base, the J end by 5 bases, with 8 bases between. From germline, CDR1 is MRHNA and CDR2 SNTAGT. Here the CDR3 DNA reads TGTGCCAGCAGTGACTATCTAGGGGAGACCCAGTACTTC. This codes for CASSDYLGETQYF.

CDR3 DNA sequence: TGTGCCAGCAGTGGACGGGGAAATGAAAAACTGTTTTTT. This translates into CASSGRGNEKLFF. The genes are TRBV6-4 and TRBJ1-4; D unclear. The CDR3 has 13 amino acids. Trimming shortened V by 4 bases and J by 5 bases, and 8 bases separated the two germline ends. CDR1 and CDR2 from the germline V gene are MRHNA and SNTAGT.

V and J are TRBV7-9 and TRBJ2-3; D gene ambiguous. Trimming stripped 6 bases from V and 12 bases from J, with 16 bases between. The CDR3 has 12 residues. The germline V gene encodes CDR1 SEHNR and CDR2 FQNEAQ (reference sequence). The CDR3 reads CASRGEPPVQYF. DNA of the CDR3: TGTGCCAGCAGGGGTGAGCCCCCAGTTCAGTATTTT.

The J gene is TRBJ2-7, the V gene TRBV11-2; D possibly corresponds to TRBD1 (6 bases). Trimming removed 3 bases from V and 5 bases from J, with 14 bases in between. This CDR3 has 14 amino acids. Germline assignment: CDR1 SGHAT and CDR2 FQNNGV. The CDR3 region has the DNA TGTGCCAGCAGCTTGGAACAGGGAAGAGACGAGCAGTACTTC. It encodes CASSLEQGRDEQYF.

CDR3 sequence: CASSLLTGELFF. CDR3 DNA: TGTGCCAGCAGTTTGTTAACCGGGGAGCTGTTTTTT. The chain has TRBV28 and TRBJ2-2, with D hard to call. Between the trimmed V and J ends, which lost 3 bases and 5 bases, there was a span of 4 bases. The CDR3 loop spans 12 amino acids. Germline V gene sequence: CDR1 MDHEN, CDR2 SYDVKM.

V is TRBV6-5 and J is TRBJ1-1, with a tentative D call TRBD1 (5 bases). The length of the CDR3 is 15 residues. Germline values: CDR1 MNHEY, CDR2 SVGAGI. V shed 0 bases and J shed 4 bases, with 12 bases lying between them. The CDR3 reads CASSYSRAQGTEAFF. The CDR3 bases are TGTGCCAGCAGTTACTCGAGAGCCCAGGGCACTGAAGCTTTCTTT.

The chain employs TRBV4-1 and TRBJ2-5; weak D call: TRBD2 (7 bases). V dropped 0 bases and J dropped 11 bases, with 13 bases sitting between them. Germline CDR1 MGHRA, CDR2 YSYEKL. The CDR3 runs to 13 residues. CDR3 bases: TGCGCCAGCAGCCAAGAAGGGAGGGACAAGCAGTACTTC. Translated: CASSQEGRDKQYF.

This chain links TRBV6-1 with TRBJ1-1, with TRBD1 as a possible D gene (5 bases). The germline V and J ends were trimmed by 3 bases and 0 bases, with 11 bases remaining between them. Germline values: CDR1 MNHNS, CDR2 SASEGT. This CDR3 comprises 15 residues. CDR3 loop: CASSEVWGLNTEAFF. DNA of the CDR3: TGTGCCAGCAGTGAGGTTTGGGGCCTGAACACTGAAGCTTTCTTT.

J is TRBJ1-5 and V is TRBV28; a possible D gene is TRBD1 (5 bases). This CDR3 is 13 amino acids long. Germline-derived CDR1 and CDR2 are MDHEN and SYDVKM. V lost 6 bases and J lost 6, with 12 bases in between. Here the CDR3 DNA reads TGTGCCAGCAGGGGGACTTATGGTCAGCCCCAGCATTTT. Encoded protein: CASRGTYGQPQHF.

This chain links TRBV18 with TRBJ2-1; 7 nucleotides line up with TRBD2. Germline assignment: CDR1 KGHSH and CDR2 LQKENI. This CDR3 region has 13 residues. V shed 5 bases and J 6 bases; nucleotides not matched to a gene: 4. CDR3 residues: CASSDGGGNEQFF. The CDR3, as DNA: TGTGCCAGCTCAGACGGCGGGGGCAATGAGCAGTTCTTC.

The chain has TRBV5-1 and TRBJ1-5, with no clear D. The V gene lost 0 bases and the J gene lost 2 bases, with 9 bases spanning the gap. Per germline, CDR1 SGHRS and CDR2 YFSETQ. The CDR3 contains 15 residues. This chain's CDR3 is CASSLVPGGNQPQHF. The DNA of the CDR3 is TGCGCCAGCAGCTTGGTACCAGGAGGCAATCAGCCCCAGCATTTT.

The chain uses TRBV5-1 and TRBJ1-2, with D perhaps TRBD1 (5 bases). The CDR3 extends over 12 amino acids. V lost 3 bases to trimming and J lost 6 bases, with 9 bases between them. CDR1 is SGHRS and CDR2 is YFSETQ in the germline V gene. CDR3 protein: CASSWDEDGYTF. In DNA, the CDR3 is TGCGCCAGCAGCTGGGACGAGGATGGCTACACCTTC.

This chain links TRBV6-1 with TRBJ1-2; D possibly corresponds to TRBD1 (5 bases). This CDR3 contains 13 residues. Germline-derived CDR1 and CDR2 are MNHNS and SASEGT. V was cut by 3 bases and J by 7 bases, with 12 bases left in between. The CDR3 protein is CASSDQGLSGYTF. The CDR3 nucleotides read TGTGCCAGCAGTGACCAGGGACTAAGTGGCTACACCTTC.

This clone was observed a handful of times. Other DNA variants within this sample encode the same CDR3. In DNA, the CDR3 is TGTGCCAGCAGCTTGGACGGTAGCTCCTACGAGCAGTACTTC. The encoded protein is CASSLDGSSYEQYF. The chain recombines TRBV5-4 with TRBJ2-7; D not resolved. Germline values: CDR1 SGHNT, CDR2 YYREEE (reference sequence). CDR3 size: 14 residues. Trimming removed 0 bases at V and 0 bases at J, with 7 bases between. The complete variable domain, with remaining parts taken from reference TRBV5-4 and TRBJ2-7, reads ETGVTQSPTHLIKTRGQQVTLRCSSQSGHNTVSWYQQALGQGPQFIFQYYREEENGRGNFPPRFSGLQFPNYSSELNVNALELDDSALYLCASSLDGSSYEQYFGPGTRLTVT.

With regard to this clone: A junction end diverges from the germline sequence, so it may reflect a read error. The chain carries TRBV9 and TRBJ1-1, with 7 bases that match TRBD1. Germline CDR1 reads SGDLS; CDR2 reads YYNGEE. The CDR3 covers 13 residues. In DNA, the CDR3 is TGTGCCAGCAGCGTCCTCCCGACAGGGAAGTCCAACTTT. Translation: CASSVLPTGKSNF.

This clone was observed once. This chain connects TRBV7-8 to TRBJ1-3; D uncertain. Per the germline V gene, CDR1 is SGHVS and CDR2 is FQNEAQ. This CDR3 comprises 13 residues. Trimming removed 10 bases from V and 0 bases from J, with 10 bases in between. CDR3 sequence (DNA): TGTGCCACCCAGGAGGTCTCTGGAAACACCATATATTTT. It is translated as CATQEVSGNTIYF. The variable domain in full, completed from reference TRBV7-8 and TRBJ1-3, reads GAGVSQSPRYKVAKRGQDVALRCDPISGHVSLFWYQQALGQGPEFLTYFQNEAQLDKSGLPSDRFFAERPEGSVSTLKIQRTQQEDSAVYLCATQEVSGNTIYFGEGSWLTVV.

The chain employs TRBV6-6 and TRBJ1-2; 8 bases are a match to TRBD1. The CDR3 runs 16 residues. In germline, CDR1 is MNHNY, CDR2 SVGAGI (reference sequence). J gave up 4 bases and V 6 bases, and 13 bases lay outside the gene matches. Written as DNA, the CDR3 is TGTGCCAGCAGGGGACTGGGACAGGCTGTAGGCTATGGCTACACCTTC. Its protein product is CASRGLGQAVGYGYTF.

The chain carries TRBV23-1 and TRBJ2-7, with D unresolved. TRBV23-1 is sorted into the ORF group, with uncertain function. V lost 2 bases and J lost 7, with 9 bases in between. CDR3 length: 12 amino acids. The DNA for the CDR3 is TGCGCCAGCAGTCAAATTCTTTGTGAGCAGTACTTC. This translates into CASSQILCEQYF.

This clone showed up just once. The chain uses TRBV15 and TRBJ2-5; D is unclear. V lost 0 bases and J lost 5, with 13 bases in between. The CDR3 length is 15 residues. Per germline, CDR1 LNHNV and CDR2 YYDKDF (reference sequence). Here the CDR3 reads CATSRDRSIIETQYF. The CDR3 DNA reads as TGTGCCACCAGCAGAGATCGCAGTATAATCGAGACCCAGTACTTC.

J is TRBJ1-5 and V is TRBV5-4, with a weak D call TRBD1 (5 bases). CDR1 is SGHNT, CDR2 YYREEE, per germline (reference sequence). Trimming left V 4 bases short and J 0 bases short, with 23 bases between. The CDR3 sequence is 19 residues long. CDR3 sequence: CASSATRDLPLYSNQPQHF. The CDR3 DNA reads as TGTGCCAGCAGCGCCACCAGGGACCTTCCCCTTTATAGCAATCAGCCCCAGCATTTT.

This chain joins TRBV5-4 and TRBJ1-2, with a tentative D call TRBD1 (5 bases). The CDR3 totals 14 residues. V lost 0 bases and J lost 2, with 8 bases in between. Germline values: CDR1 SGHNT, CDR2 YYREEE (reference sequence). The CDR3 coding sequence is TGTGCCAGCAGCTTGGGCAGGGAAAACTATGGCTACACCTTC. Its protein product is CASSLGRENYGYTF.

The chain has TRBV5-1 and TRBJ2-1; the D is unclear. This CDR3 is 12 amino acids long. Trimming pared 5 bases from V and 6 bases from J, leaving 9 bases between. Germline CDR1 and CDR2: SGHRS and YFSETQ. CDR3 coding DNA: TGCGCCAGCAGACAACAGAGCAATGAGCAGTTCTTC. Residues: CASRQQSNEQFF. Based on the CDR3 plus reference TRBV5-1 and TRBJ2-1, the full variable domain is KAGVTQTPRYLIKTRGQQVTLSCSPISGHRSVSWYQQTPGQGLQFLFEYFSETQRNKGNFPGRFSGRQFSNSRSEMNVSTLELGDSALYLCASRQQSNEQFFGPGTRLTVL.

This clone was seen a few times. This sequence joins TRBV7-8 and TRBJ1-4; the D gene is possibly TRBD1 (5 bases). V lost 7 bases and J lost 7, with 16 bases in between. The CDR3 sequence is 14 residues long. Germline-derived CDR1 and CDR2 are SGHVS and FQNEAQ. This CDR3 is CASTRNGAGEKLFF. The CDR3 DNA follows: TGTGCCAGCACCCGGAATGGGGCTGGTGAAAAACTGTTTTTT. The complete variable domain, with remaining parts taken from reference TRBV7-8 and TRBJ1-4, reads GAGVSQSPRYKVAKRGQDVALRCDPISGHVSLFWYQQALGQGPEFLTYFQNEAQLDKSGLPSDRFFAERPEGSVSTLKIQRTQQEDSAVYLCASTRNGAGEKLFFGSGTQLSVL.

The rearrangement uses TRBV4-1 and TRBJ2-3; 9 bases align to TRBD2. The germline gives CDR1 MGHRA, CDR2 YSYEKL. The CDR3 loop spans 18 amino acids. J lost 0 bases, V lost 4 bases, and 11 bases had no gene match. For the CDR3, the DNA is TGCGCCAGCAGCCCCACCCGGGGCGGGGGGGTTAGCACAGATACGCAGTATTTT. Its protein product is CASSPTRGGGVSTDTQYF.